Below are 2 T cell receptor beta chains sequenced from a single sample in a study of blood T cell repertoires in COVID-19. TCRdb keeps only in-frame clones here, not all; method: immunoSEQ multiplex PCR. The sample yields hundreds of thousands of clones, approximately 85% seen once. What was sequenced was peripheral blood. Receptors were obtained from an older woman with active or convalescent COVID-19.

The V call is TRBV7-3, the J call TRBJ1-1; a possible D gene is TRBD1 (5 bases). Trimming removed 2 bases from V and 6 bases from J, with 13 bases in between. The germline CDR1 and CDR2 sequences are SGHTA and FQGTGA. The CDR3 consists of 14 residues. The CDR3 coding sequence is TGTGCCAGCAGCTTACAGGCCCGGGGGGCTGAAGCTTTCTTT. Amino acid sequence: CASSLQARGAEAFF.

This clone was found a few times. The chain couples TRBV18 to TRBJ2-2; 9 bases fit TRBD1. The junction had 5 bases not matched to a gene; V was cut back by 2 bases and J by 4 bases. The CDR3 consists of 16 residues. Germline CDR1 and CDR2: KGHSH and LQKENI. The CDR3 DNA sequence: TGTGCCAGCTCACCAAGCGGACAGGGGTCCACCGGGGAGCTGTTTTTT. Its protein product is CASSPSGQGSTGELFF.